The clone carrying this T cell receptor beta chain turned up a few times. The antigen is not known. The sample originates from a study of T cell repertoires in cytomegalovirus infection. Study as a whole: CMV epitopes that were recently identified and HLA-C-restricted were used alongside well-studied HLA-B-restricted ones. It can be stated that public TCR beta signatures indicated CMV infection as well as a matching HLA type.

Germline CDR1 SGHTA, CDR2 FQGTGA. V lost 5 bases, J lost 5 bases, and 13 bases lay in between. The CDR3 has 14 residues. One entry per CDR3 protein results from TCRdb running MiXCR on the reads. The sample consists of roughly 570,000 distinct CDR3 sequences, over 35% of them appearing once. Findings and limits, study-wide: Dominant in the ex vivo response were TCR beta clonotypes restricted by HLA-C and specific for CMV. Cumulative public TCR beta family frequency identified CMV carriers with the relevant HLA.

V usage is TRBV7-3 and J usage is TRBJ2-1, with D uncertain. Material: cultured PBMCs, obtained from culture after CMV antigen stimulation. The sequence came from a human donor in good health (CMV status not recorded). Some clones in this sample may be carry-over from other donors' samples. CDR3 amino acids: CASSPTPGNNEQFF. CDR3 nucleotides: TGTGCCAGCAGCCCCACCCCCGGAAACAATGAGCAGTTCTTC.